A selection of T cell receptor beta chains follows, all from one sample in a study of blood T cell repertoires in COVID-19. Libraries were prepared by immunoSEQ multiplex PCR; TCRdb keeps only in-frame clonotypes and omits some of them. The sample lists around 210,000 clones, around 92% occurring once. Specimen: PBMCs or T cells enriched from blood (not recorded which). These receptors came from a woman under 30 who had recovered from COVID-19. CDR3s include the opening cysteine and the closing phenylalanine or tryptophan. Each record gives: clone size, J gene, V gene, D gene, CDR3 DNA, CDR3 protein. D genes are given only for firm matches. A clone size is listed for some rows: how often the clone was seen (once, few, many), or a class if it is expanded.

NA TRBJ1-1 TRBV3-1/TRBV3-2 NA TGTGCCAGCAGCCAACAGCGTGAAGCTTTCTTT CASSQQREAFF
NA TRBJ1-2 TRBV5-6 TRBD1 TGTGCCAGCAGCCCCTATCGGGCAGGGGGGATCTATGGCTACACCTTC CASSPYRAGGIYGYTF
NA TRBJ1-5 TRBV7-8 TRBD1 TGTGCCAGCAGCCAGGACAGGGTCGGTCAGCCCCAGCATTTT CASSQDRVGQPQHF
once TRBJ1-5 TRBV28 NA TGTGCCAGCAGCGTTAATCAGCCCCAGCATTTT CASSVNQPQHF
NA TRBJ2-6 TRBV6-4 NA TGTGCCAGCAGTGACTCGAGAAGCTCTGGGGCCAACGTCCTGACTTTC CASSDSRSSGANVLTF
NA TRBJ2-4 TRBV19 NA TGTGCCAGTAGTATAGATCGGAGCACTCTAGCCAAAAACATTCAGTACTTC CASSIDRSTLAKNIQYF
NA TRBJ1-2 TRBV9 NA TGTGCCAGCAGCGTTTCAGGGGCGGACTATGGCTACACCTTC CASSVSGADYGYTF
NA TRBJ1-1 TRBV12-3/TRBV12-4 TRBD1 TGTGCCAGCACCAAAGGGACAGCGGTAGCTTTCTTT CASTKGTAVAFF
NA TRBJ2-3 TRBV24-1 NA TGTGCCACCAGTGATGCGCGGCCGGGGGGCGGAGATACGCAGTATTTT CATSDARPGGGDTQYF
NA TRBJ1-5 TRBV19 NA TGTGCCTCCCAGGGGCGGGGCAATCAGCCCCAGCATTTT CASQGRGNQPQHF
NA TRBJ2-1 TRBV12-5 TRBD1 TGTGCTAGTGGCCGGACAGGGGGGAATGAGCAGTTCTTC CASGRTGGNEQFF
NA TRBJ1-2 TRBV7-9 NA TGTGCCAGCAGCTTGGACAGAGCTAACTATGGCTACACCTTC CASSLDRANYGYTF
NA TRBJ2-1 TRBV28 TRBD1 TGTGCCAGCAGCCTCGGGACAGTTCGAGGCAATGAGCAGTTCTTC CASSLGTVRGNEQFF
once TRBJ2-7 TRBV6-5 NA TGTGCCAGCAGCCGGGACACCTACGAGCAGTACTTC CASSRDTYEQYF
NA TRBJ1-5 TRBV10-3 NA TGTGCCATCAGCGAGGAACGGAGTCAGCCCCAGCATTTT CAISEERSQPQHF
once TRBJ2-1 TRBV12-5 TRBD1 TGTGCTAGTGGTTTGCCTACCCAGCGACAGGGGGCAGCCAGAATCTCCTACAATGAGCAGTTCTTC CASGLPTQRQGAARISYNEQFF
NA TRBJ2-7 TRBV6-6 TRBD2 TGTGCCAGCCACTCCCACGGGGAGGGAATGGTTCACGAGCAGTACTTC CASHSHGEGMVHEQYF
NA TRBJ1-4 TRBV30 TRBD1 TGTGCCGGCAAAACAGGGGGCGCATCCACCGTTTTT CAGKTGGASTVF
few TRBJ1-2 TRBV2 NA TGTGCCAGCAGCTCCAGCTATGGCTACACCTTC CASSSSYGYTF
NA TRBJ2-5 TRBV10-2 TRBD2 TGCGCCAGCAGTTGGAGTAGCGGGACGGGAGAGACCCAGTACTTC CASSWSSGTGETQYF
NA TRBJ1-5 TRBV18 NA TGTGCCAGCTCACCGGGCAGGGTGAGTCAGCCCCAGCATTTT CASSPGRVSQPQHF
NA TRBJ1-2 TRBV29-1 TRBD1 TGCAGCGTTCCCGGGACAGGGGGCCACGGCTATGGCTACACCTTC CSVPGTGGHGYGYTF
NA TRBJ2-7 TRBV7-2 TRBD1 TGTGCCAGCAGCCCGCACAGGGGGCCCTACGAGCAGTACTTC CASSPHRGPYEQYF
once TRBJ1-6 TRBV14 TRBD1 TGTGCCAGCAGCCAGGGGACAGGGTATCGGTCACCCCTCCACTTT CASSQGTGYRSPLHF
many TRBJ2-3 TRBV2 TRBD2 TGTGCCAGCAGTGAAGTAGCGGGGGGCACAGATACGCAGTATTTT CASSEVAGGTDTQYF
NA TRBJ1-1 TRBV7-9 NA TGTGCCAGCAGCCCCCGGGAGTTACGCGACACTGAAGCTTTCTTT CASSPRELRDTEAFF
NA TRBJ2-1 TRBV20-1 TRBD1 TGCAGTGCTAGTAGGGACAGGGGAACGTCGATCTCCTACAATGAGCAGTTCTTC CSASRDRGTSISYNEQFF
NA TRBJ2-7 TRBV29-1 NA TGCAGCGCAGGGGACTACGAGCAGTACTTC CSAGDYEQYF
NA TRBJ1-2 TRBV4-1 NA TGCGCCAGCAGCCAAGTAGGAAGCGGCAGGCGGCATGGCTACACCTTC CASSQVGSGRRHGYTF
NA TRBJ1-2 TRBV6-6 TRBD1 TGTGCCAGCAGAAATCCGGGACAGATTAACTATGGCTACACCTTC CASRNPGQINYGYTF
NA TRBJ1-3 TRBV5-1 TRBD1 TGCGCCAGCAGCCTTGGACAGGGAGTCACCTCTGGAAACACCATATATTTT CASSLGQGVTSGNTIYF
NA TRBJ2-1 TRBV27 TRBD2 TGTGCCAGCAGTCCTGGGGGGGACCGTGAGCAGTTCTTC CASSPGGDREQFF
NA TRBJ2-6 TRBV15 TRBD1 TGTGCCACCAGCAGGTTGGGACAGGCGGCTGGGGCCAACGTCCTGACTTTC CATSRLGQAAGANVLTF
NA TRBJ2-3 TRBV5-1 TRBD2 TGCGCCAGCAGCCCCCTACTAGCGGGGGGGACAGATACGCAGTATTTT CASSPLLAGGTDTQYF
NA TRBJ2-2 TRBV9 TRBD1 TGTGCCAGCAGCGTGCGACAGGGGGCTGGCACCGGGGAGCTGTTTTTT CASSVRQGAGTGELFF
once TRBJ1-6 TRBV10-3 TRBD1 TGTGCCATTGGACAGGGGCCAAATTCACCCCTCCACTTT CAIGQGPNSPLHF
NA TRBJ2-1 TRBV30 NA TGTGCCTGGAGTGTACGCGGATACAATGAGCAGTTCTTC CAWSVRGYNEQFF
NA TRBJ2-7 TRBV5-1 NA TGCGCCAGCAGCATCACAGCTACTTCATCCTACGAGCAGTACTTC CASSITATSSYEQYF
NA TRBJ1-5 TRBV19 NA TGTGCCAGTAGTAATACAGATAATCAGCCCCAGCATTTT CASSNTDNQPQHF
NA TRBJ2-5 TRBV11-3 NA TGTGCCAGCAGCTTAGGGGCTTTCCCTCAAGAGACCCAGTACTTC CASSLGAFPQETQYF